What follows is one T cell receptor beta chain and its context. Method: immunoSEQ multiplex PCR; TCRdb's copy keeps in-frame clones and lacks some. This sample has 40,000 to 55,000 clones; around 80% occur once, and the top ten carry less than 25%. Germline assignment: CDR1 SEHNR and CDR2 FQNEAQ (reference sequence). Trimming at V came to 0 bases and at J to 4 bases, leaving 4 bases not matched to a gene. The CDR3 spans 16 residues. These data belong to a study of OX40 agonist ivuxolimab in advanced cancers. Overall study: The mean age was approximately 60 years, ranging from roughly 23 to 90, with 65% to 85% of participants male.

The TCR sequence derives from an adult with an advanced solid tumor such as melanoma, head and neck, liver or kidney cancer. V gene TRBV7-9 combines with J gene TRBJ2-7; the match to TRBD1 covers 12 bases. The material was CD4+ or CD8+ T cells sorted from blood, obtained in a trial of the OX40 agonist ivuxolimab. In DNA form, the CDR3 reads TGTGCCAGCAGCTTAGCGGGACAGGGGGCTCAGTACGAGCAGTACTTC. It specifies CASSLAGQGAQYEQYF.